Listed below are T cell receptor beta chains from one sample, sequenced in a study of T cell repertoires in cytomegalovirus infection. TCRdb analysed the reads with MiXCR anew, one entry per CDR3 protein. Here the sample spans approximately 910,000 distinct CDR3 sequences, about a third being singletons. No antigens are known for them. The input for sequencing was cultured CD8+ T cells from PBMCs, taken from culture after CMV antigen stimulation. The receptors here all came from a human donor in good health (CMV status not recorded). Some clones in this sample may be carry-over from other donors' samples. CDR3s include the opening cysteine and the closing phenylalanine or tryptophan. Fields, in order: J gene, V gene, D gene, clone size, CDR3 protein, CDR3 DNA. A D gene is named only where the DNA matches it firmly. Only some rows state a clone size, as once, few, many or a class for expanded clones.

>TRBJ2-2|TRBV7-6|NA|many
CASSLPGAHTGELFF
TGTGCCAGCAGCTTACCGGGGGCGCACACCGGGGAGCTGTTTTTT
>TRBJ2-2|TRBV7-3|TRBD1|NA
CANSPTGSATGELFF
TGTGCCAACAGCCCGACAGGGTCGGCCACCGGGGAGCTGTTTTTT
>TRBJ1-3|TRBV10-3|NA|few
CAISEPNAGPPRNTIYF
TGTGCCATCAGTGAGCCCAACGCGGGGCCGCCCCGAAACACCATATATTTT
>TRBJ1-6|TRBV6-5|NA|few
CASTPGRWNSPLHF
TGTGCCAGCACCCCGGGACGGTGGAATTCACCCCTCCACTTT
>TRBJ1-5|TRBV6-5|NA|few
CASSPLAVGNQPQHF
TGTGCCAGCAGTCCCCTAGCAGTGGGGAATCAGCCCCAGCATTTT
>TRBJ2-2|TRBV15|NA|NA
CATSRGGSTGELFF
TGTGCCACCAGCAGGGGCGGAAGCACCGGGGAGCTGTTTTTT
>TRBJ2-2|TRBV12-3/TRBV12-4|TRBD1|many
CASSLAWTGTGELFF
TGTGCCAGCAGTTTAGCCTGGACAGGGACCGGGGAGCTGTTTTTT
>TRBJ1-3|TRBV20-1|NA|few
CSAPHPGEAGNTIYF
TGCAGTGCGCCCCACCCAGGGGAGGCTGGAAACACCATATATTTT
>TRBJ1-2|TRBV5-4|NA|NA
CASTREMGASYGYTF
TGTGCCAGCACCAGGGAAATGGGGGCTAGCTATGGCTACACCTTC
>TRBJ2-1|TRBV7-9|TRBD2|NA
CASSSLGGAMTEQFF
TGTGCCAGCAGCTCCCTCGGGGGGGCGATGACTGAGCAGTTCTTC
>TRBJ1-5|TRBV18|NA|NA
CASSPGYAGLNQPQHF
TGTGCCAGCTCACCAGGTTATGCGGGTCTGAATCAGCCCCAGCATTTT
>TRBJ1-2|TRBV4-1|NA|NA
CASSQTLGVNYGYTF
TGCGCCAGCAGCCAAACCCTGGGGGTTAACTATGGCTACACCTTC
>TRBJ1-2|TRBV5-1|TRBD1|NA
CASSLEGAPGGYGYTF
TGCGCCAGCAGCTTGGAGGGGGCACCGGGGGGATATGGCTACACCTTC
>TRBJ1-1|TRBV7-9|NA|many
CASSSSGVNTEAFF
TGTGCCAGCAGTTCAAGTGGAGTGAACACTGAAGCTTTCTTT
>TRBJ2-7|TRBV20-1|NA|few
CSARDRQGMGEQYF
TGCAGTGCTAGAGATAGGCAGGGCATGGGCGAGCAGTACTTC
>TRBJ2-4|TRBV11-3|TRBD2|NA
CASSPREGPNIQYF
TGTGCCAGCAGCCCCCGGGAGGGTCCGAACATTCAGTACTTC
>TRBJ2-5|TRBV7-9|TRBD1|few
CASSPYPQGTEETQYF
TGTGCCAGCAGCCCATACCCACAGGGGACCGAAGAGACCCAGTACTTC
>TRBJ1-1|TRBV10-2|NA|few
CASSEFLRANTEAFF
TGCGCCAGCAGTGAGTTCTTAAGAGCCAACACTGAAGCTTTCTTT
>TRBJ1-5|TRBV19|NA|few
CASSISFHQPQHF
TGTGCCAGTAGTATATCGTTCCATCAGCCCCAGCATTTT
>TRBJ2-2|TRBV12-3/TRBV12-4|NA|NA
CASSTSVPLTGVAGELFF
TGTGCCAGCAGTACCTCGGTTCCCCTGACCGGAGTTGCCGGGGAGCTGTTTTTT
>TRBJ1-6|TRBV7-9|TRBD1|few
CASSRTGRNSPLHF
TGTGCCAGCAGTCGGACAGGTCGAAATTCACCCCTCCACTTT
>TRBJ2-1|TRBV5-5|NA|few
CASSWVGNSGNEQFF
TGTGCCAGCAGCTGGGTAGGGAATTCCGGGAATGAGCAGTTCTTC
>TRBJ2-6|TRBV7-9|NA|NA
CASSPQTGGYSGANVLTF
TGTGCCAGCAGCCCACAGACAGGAGGATACTCTGGGGCCAACGTCCTGACTTTC
>TRBJ2-1|TRBV27|TRBD1|few
CASSLPDREYEQFF
TGTGCCAGCAGTCTACCGGACAGGGAGTATGAGCAGTTCTTC
>TRBJ2-3|TRBV7-2|NA|few
CASSEGGRLYTDTQYF
TGTGCCAGCAGCGAAGGAGGGCGGTTGTACACAGATACGCAGTATTTT
>TRBJ2-7|TRBV12-5|TRBD1|NA
CTSGLHPRDRGYEQYF
TGTACTAGTGGTCTACATCCCCGGGACAGGGGTTACGAGCAGTACTTC
>TRBJ1-2|TRBV6-1|NA|NA
CASSEEAEGTYGYTF
TGTGCCAGCAGTGAAGAGGCAGAGGGCACCTATGGCTACACCTTC
>TRBJ1-1|TRBV2|NA|NA
CANFLNTEAFF
TGTGCCAACTTCTTGAACACTGAAGCTTTCTTT
>TRBJ2-5|TRBV6-1|NA|NA
CASSEIRGIQEIQYF
TGTGCCAGCAGTGAAATCAGGGGTATTCAAGAGATCCAGTACTTC
>TRBJ2-7|TRBV24-1|NA|NA
CATSEGESYEQYF
TGTGCCACCAGTGAGGGAGAATCTTACGAGCAGTACTTC
>TRBJ1-5|TRBV27|NA|many
CASSLNAVTNQPQHF
TGTGCCAGCAGTTTAAACGCGGTGACCAATCAGCCCCAGCATTTT
>TRBJ2-2|TRBV12-3/TRBV12-4|TRBD1|NA
CASKGTGMLAGELFF
TGTGCCAGCAAAGGGACAGGGATGTTGGCCGGGGAGCTGTTTTTT
>TRBJ2-5|TRBV6-2/TRBV6-3|TRBD2|few
CASNKIPGLAGADLQETQYF
TGTGCCAGCAACAAAATCCCGGGACTAGCGGGGGCCGACCTCCAAGAGACCCAGTACTTC
>TRBJ1-2|TRBV6-2/TRBV6-3|NA|few
CASSIDGYYGYTF
TGTGCCAGCAGCATCGACGGTTACTATGGCTACACCTTC
>TRBJ2-3|TRBV28|NA|NA
CASSFGQFTDTQYF
TGTGCCAGCAGTTTTGGACAGTTCACAGATACGCAGTATTTT
>TRBJ2-5|TRBV9|TRBD1|few
CASSVPGGDEETQYF
TGTGCCAGCAGCGTCCCAGGGGGAGACGAAGAGACCCAGTACTTC
>TRBJ2-2|TRBV7-7|NA|NA
CASSSQRGKDTGELFF
TGTGCTAGCAGCTCCCAGAGGGGGAAGGACACCGGGGAGCTGTTTTTT
>TRBJ1-2|TRBV7-9|TRBD1|NA
CASSLTGEVGGYTF
TGTGCCAGCAGCCTAACAGGGGAGGTTGGCGGCTACACCTTC
>TRBJ2-1|TRBV6-2/TRBV6-3|TRBD2|many
CASSYSASGEYNEQFF
TGTGCCAGCAGTTACTCAGCTAGCGGGGAATACAATGAGCAGTTCTTC
>TRBJ1-6|TRBV7-9|NA|many
CASGLLIKPASPLHF
TGTGCCAGCGGACTCCTTATTAAGCCTGCTTCACCCCTCCACTTT
>TRBJ2-3|TRBV7-2|NA|many
CASSFSGGGDTQYF
TGTGCCAGCAGCTTTTCGGGGGGCGGTGATACGCAGTATTTT
>TRBJ1-4|TRBV4-1|NA|NA
CASQWVEGSEKLFF
TGCGCCAGCCAGTGGGTCGAGGGGAGTGAAAAACTGTTTTTT
>TRBJ1-4|TRBV12-3/TRBV12-4|NA|NA
CASSGDTEDEKLFF
TGTGCCAGCAGTGGGGACACCGAGGACGAAAAACTGTTTTTT